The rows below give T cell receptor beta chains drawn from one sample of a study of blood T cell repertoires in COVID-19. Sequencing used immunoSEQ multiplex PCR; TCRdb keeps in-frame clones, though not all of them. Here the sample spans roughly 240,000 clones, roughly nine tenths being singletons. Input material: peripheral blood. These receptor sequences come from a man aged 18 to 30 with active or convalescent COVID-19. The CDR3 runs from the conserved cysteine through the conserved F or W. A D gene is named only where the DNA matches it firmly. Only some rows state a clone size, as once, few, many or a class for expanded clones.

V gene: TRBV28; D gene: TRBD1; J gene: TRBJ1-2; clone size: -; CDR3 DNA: TGTGCCAGCAGACCGGGACAGGGGTATGGCTACACCTTC; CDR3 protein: CASRPGQGYGYTF
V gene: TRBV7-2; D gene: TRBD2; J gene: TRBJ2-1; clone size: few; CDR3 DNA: TGTGCCAGCAGTTATAGCGGGGGGCCCAACAATGAGCAGTTCTTC; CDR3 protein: CASSYSGGPNNEQFF
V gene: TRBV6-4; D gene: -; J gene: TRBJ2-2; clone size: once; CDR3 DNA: TGTGCCAGCGGATCAGGATACGGGGAGCTGTTTTTT; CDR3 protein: CASGSGYGELFF
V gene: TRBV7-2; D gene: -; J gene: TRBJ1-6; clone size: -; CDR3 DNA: TGTGCCAGCAGCCAACAGGGCGGCGGAAATTCACCCCTCCACTTT; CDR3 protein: CASSQQGGGNSPLHF
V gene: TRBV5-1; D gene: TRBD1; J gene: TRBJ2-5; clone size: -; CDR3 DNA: TGCGCCAGCAGCTTGGAGGGGGCCCAAGAGACCCAGTACTTC; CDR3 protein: CASSLEGAQETQYF
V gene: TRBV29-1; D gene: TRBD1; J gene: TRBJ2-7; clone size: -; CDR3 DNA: TGCAGCGTTGCCGTGACAGGGAACTACGAGCAGTACTTC; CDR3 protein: CSVAVTGNYEQYF
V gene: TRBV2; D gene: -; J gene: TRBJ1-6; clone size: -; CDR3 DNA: TGTGCCAGCTCTAAAGACAGCTATAATTCACCCCTCCACTTT; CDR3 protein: CASSKDSYNSPLHF
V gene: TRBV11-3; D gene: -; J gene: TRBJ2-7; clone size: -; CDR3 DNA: TGTGCCAGCAGCTTAAGGATCGGGAGCCTAGCTGGCGAGCAGTACTTC; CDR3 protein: CASSLRIGSLAGEQYF
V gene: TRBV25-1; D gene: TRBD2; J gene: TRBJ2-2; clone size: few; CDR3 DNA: TGTGCCAGCAGTGAATATAGTAGGCTAGCGGGCACCGGGGAGCTGTTTTTT; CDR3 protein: CASSEYSRLAGTGELFF
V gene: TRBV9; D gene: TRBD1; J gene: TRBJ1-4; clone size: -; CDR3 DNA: TGTGCCAGCAGCGTAGGAGGGACAGGGTTTGAAAAACTGTTTTTT; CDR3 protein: CASSVGGTGFEKLFF
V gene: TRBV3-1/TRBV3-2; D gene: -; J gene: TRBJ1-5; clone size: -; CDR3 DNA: TGTGCCAGCAGCCAATCCGAGGGATATCAGCCCCAGCATTTT; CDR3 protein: CASSQSEGYQPQHF
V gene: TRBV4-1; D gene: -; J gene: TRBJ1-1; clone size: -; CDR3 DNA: TGCGCCAGCAGCCAAGACGCAACTATGAACACTGAAGCTTTCTTT; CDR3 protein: CASSQDATMNTEAFF
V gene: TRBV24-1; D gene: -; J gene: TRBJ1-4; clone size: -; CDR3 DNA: TGTGCCGCCGGGGGAGCTAATGAAAAACTGTTTTTT; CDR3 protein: CAAGGANEKLFF
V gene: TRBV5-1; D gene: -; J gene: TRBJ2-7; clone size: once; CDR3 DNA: TGCGCCAGCAGCTTGGAAACAGGTCCGCTGGTAGGGGAGCAGTACTTC; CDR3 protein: CASSLETGPLVGEQYF
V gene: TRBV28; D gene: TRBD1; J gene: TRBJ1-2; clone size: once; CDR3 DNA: TGTGCCAGCACCCTGGTCAGGGGGAACGACTATGGCTACACCTTC; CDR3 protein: CASTLVRGNDYGYTF
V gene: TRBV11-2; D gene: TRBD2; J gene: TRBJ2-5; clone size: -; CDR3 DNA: TGTGCCAGCAGCTTCATGGCGGGGGGCGGAGAGACCCAGTACTTC; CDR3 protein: CASSFMAGGGETQYF
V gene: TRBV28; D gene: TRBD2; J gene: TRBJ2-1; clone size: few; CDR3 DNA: TGTGCCAGCAGCCGCTCTAGCGGGGGGAGCCATGAGCAGTTCTTC; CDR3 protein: CASSRSSGGSHEQFF
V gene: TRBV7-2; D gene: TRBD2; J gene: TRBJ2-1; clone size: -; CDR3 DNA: TGTGCCAGCAGCTTACTAGCGGGAGGGGGGATACTTGAGCAGTTCTTC; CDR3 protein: CASSLLAGGGILEQFF
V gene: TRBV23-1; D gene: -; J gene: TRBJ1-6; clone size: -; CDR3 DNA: TGCGCCAGTCTTCTTCTGACAATGTATAATTCACCCCTCCACTTT; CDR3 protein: CASLLLTMYNSPLHF
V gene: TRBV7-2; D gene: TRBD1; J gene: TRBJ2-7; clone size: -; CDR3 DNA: TGTGCCAGCAGCCTCGGGACAGGCTACGAGCAGTACTTC; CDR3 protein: CASSLGTGYEQYF
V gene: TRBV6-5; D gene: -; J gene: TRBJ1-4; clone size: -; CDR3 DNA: TGTGCCAGCAGTTACGGGGGGAGTGGGACTAATGAAAAACTGTTTTTT; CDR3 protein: CASSYGGSGTNEKLFF
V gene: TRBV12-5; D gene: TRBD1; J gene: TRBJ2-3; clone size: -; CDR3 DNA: TGTGCTAGTGGCCTGATGGGGACAGGGGTTCCGCATACGCAGTATTTT; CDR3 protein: CASGLMGTGVPHTQYF
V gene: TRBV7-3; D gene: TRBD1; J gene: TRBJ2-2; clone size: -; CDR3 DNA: TGTGCCAGCAGCCCGGGGACAGGGAAGGTGACCGGGGAGCTGTTTTTT; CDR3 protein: CASSPGTGKVTGELFF
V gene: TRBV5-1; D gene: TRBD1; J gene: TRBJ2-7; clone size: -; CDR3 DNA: TGCGCCAGCAGCGACGGAAGGACAGGAACCTACGAGCAGTACTTC; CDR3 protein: CASSDGRTGTYEQYF
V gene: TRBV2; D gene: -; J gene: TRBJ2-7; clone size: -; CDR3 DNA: TGTGCCAGCAGTCGGGACTGGGGCGAGGAGCAGTACTTC; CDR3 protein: CASSRDWGEEQYF
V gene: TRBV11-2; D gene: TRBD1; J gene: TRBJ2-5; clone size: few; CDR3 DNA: TGTGCCAGCAGCAGAATCCGGGACAGAGTATTCCAAGAGACCCAGTACTTC; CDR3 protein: CASSRIRDRVFQETQYF
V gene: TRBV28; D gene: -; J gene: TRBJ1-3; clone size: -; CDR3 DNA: TGTGCCAGCAGTTCAATACAGCTGTTCTCTGGAAACACCATATATTTT; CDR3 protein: CASSSIQLFSGNTIYF
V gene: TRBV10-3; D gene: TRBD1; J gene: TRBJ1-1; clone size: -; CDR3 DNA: TGTGCCATCAGTGAGCACAGGGGGCGAATTGAAGCTTTCTTT; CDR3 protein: CAISEHRGRIEAFF